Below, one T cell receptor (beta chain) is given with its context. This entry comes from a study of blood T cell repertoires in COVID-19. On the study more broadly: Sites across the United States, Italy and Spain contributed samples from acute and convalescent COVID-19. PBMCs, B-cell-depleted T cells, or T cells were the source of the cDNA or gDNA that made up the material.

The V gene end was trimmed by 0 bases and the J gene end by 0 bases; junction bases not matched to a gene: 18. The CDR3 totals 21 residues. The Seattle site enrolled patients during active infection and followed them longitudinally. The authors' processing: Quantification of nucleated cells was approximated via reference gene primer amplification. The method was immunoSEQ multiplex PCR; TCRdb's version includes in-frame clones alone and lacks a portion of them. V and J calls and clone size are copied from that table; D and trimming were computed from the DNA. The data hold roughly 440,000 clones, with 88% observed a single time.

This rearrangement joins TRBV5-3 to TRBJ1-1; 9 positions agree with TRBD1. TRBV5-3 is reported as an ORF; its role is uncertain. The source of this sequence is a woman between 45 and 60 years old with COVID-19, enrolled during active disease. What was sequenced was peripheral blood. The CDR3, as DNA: TGTGCCAGAAGCTTGGCGCAAACATTTTCCGGGACAGGGCCCTTGAACACTGAAGCTTTCTTT. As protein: CARSLAQTFSGTGPLNTEAFF.